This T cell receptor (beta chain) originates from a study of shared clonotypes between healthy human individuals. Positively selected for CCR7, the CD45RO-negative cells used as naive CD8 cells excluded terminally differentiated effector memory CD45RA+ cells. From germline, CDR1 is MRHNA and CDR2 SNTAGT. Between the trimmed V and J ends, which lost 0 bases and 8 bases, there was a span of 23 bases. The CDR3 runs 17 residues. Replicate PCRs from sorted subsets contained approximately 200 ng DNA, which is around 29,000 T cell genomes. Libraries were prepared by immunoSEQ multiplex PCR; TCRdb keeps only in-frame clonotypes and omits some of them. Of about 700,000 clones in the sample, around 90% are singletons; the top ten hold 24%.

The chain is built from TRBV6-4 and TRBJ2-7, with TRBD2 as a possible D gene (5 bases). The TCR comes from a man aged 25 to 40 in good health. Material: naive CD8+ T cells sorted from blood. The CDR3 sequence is CASSDSETRADGMQQYF. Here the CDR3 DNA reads TGTGCCAGCAGTGACTCCGAGACGAGAGCGGATGGAATGCAGCAGTACTTC.